Listed below are T cell receptor beta chains from one sample, sequenced in a study of blood T cell repertoires in COVID-19. TCRdb's copy holds only in-frame clones and misses some; the assay was immunoSEQ multiplex PCR. This table has approximately 220,000 clones, around 90% appearing once. The sequenced sample was peripheral blood. These receptors came from a man aged 55 to 69 with acute or convalescent COVID-19. Each CDR3 is given with its conserved first and last residue. Fields, in order: D gene, J gene, clone size, V gene, CDR3 DNA, CDR3 protein. D genes are given only for firm matches. Where a row states a size, it is once, few, many or the class of an expanded clone; other rows omit it.

D: TRBD2
J: TRBJ2-6
size: NA
V: TRBV14
DNA: TGTGCCAGCAGCCAAGAGCGGGCAGCGGGATTTGGGGCCAACGTCCTGACTTTC
CDR3: CASSQERAAGFGANVLTF

D: TRBD1
J: TRBJ2-1
size: NA
V: TRBV11-3
DNA: TGTGCCAGCAGCTTAGAGGACAGGGTGGGTGAGCAGTTCTTC
CDR3: CASSLEDRVGEQFF

D: NA
J: TRBJ2-5
size: NA
V: TRBV7-2
DNA: TGTGCCAGCAGGCGCCTTGGGGGGCAAGAGACCCAGTACTTC
CDR3: CASRRLGGQETQYF

D: TRBD1
J: TRBJ2-7
size: NA
V: TRBV7-9
DNA: TGTGCCAGCAGCTTAAGACAGGGAGTTTCCTACGAGCAGTACTTC
CDR3: CASSLRQGVSYEQYF

D: NA
J: TRBJ2-1
size: NA
V: TRBV18
DNA: TGTGCCAGCTCACCGGCGGCGGGGGCATACAATGAGCAGTTCTTC
CDR3: CASSPAAGAYNEQFF

D: NA
J: TRBJ1-6
size: NA
V: TRBV6-2/TRBV6-3
DNA: TGTGCCAGCAGTTACGTACAGGGTTTTAATTCACCCCTCCACTTT
CDR3: CASSYVQGFNSPLHF

D: NA
J: TRBJ2-7
size: NA
V: TRBV11-2
DNA: TGTGCCAGCAGCTTAGGACACACCTCCTACGAGCAGTACTTC
CDR3: CASSLGHTSYEQYF

D: NA
J: TRBJ1-6
size: NA
V: TRBV6-6
DNA: TGTGCCAGCAGTTACGAGAGGGTGGGGTCACCCCTCCACTTT
CDR3: CASSYERVGSPLHF

D: TRBD1
J: TRBJ2-7
size: NA
V: TRBV4-1
DNA: TGCGCCAGCAGCCAACCACCCCCAGGGGACAGGGTTTCCAGCTACGAGCAGTACTTC
CDR3: CASSQPPPGDRVSSYEQYF

D: NA
J: TRBJ1-4
size: NA
V: TRBV4-1
DNA: TGCGCCAGCAGCCGAGAGGGGAGAACGGAAAAACTGTTTTTT
CDR3: CASSREGRTEKLFF

D: NA
J: TRBJ1-2
size: NA
V: TRBV15
DNA: TGTGCCACCAGCAGAGCAGGGCCCGACTATGGCTACACCTTC
CDR3: CATSRAGPDYGYTF

D: NA
J: TRBJ2-1
size: NA
V: TRBV4-1
DNA: TGCGCCAGCAGCCAAGATCCTAAGTACTACAATGAGCAGTTCTTC
CDR3: CASSQDPKYYNEQFF

D: TRBD2
J: TRBJ2-7
size: NA
V: TRBV2
DNA: TGTGCCAGCAGTGTAGCGGGGGGGTCTTACGAGCAGTACTTC
CDR3: CASSVAGGSYEQYF

D: NA
J: TRBJ1-4
size: NA
V: TRBV19
DNA: TGTGCCAGCAAACAGGGCCTTAATGAAAAACTGTTTTTT
CDR3: CASKQGLNEKLFF

D: TRBD1
J: TRBJ1-5
size: NA
V: TRBV19
DNA: TGTGCCAGTAGGAATACAGGGGTGAGGAGCAATCAGCCCCAGCATTTT
CDR3: CASRNTGVRSNQPQHF

D: NA
J: TRBJ1-1
size: NA
V: TRBV5-1
DNA: TGCGCCAGCAGCTCTCCGGGAGGAGCTGAAGCTTTCTTT
CDR3: CASSSPGGAEAFF

D: NA
J: TRBJ1-3
size: NA
V: TRBV6-5
DNA: TGTGCCAGCAGTTCGGGGGGGGCAGACGGAAACACCATATATTTT
CDR3: CASSSGGADGNTIYF

D: TRBD1
J: TRBJ1-6
size: NA
V: TRBV10-3
DNA: TGTGCCATCAGTGAGTCGCGGACAGGGGAGGGTAATTCACCCCTCCACTTT
CDR3: CAISESRTGEGNSPLHF

D: NA
J: TRBJ1-5
size: few
V: TRBV11-2
DNA: TGTGCCAGCAGCTTAGGTAGTTATAGCAATCAGCCCCAGCATTTT
CDR3: CASSLGSYSNQPQHF

D: NA
J: TRBJ1-5
size: NA
V: TRBV6-2/TRBV6-3
DNA: TGTGCCAGCAGTCACTCGGGGCCCTGGGGCAATCAGCCCCAGCATTTT
CDR3: CASSHSGPWGNQPQHF

D: TRBD1
J: TRBJ2-7
size: NA
V: TRBV6-6
DNA: TGTGCCAGCAGTCCCGCCGGGACAGGGGATGAGCAGTACTTC
CDR3: CASSPAGTGDEQYF

D: NA
J: TRBJ2-3
size: NA
V: TRBV7-9
DNA: TGTGCCAGCAGCTTAGACGGTAGAGATACGCAGTATTTT
CDR3: CASSLDGRDTQYF

D: NA
J: TRBJ1-6
size: NA
V: TRBV2
DNA: TGTGCCAGCAGTGTGTTACAGGATAATTCACCCCTCCACTTT
CDR3: CASSVLQDNSPLHF